What follows describes a single T cell receptor beta chain. The data are from a study of preoperative IRX-2 immunotherapy in early breast cancer. CDR1 and CDR2 from the germline V gene are SGHNT and YENEEA. This CDR3 is built from 15 residues. Trimming left V 5 bases short and J 0 bases short, with 8 bases between. Assay used: immunoSEQ multiplex PCR; TCRdb lists only in-frame clones, some missing. The sample comprises 40,000 to 50,000 clones, approximately 80% of which are singletons, and approximately 1.1% rests with the top ten. As to treatment: preoperative locoregional IRX-2 cytokine immunotherapy.

The chain has TRBV11-3 and TRBJ2-6; D unclear. The sequenced sample was tumor tissue, obtained after IRX-2 immunotherapy. The origin of this receptor is a human donor with breast cancer. The CDR3 region is CASSQSSSGANVLTF. For the CDR3, the DNA is TGTGCCAGCAGCCAATCTAGCTCTGGGGCCAACGTCCTGACTTTC.